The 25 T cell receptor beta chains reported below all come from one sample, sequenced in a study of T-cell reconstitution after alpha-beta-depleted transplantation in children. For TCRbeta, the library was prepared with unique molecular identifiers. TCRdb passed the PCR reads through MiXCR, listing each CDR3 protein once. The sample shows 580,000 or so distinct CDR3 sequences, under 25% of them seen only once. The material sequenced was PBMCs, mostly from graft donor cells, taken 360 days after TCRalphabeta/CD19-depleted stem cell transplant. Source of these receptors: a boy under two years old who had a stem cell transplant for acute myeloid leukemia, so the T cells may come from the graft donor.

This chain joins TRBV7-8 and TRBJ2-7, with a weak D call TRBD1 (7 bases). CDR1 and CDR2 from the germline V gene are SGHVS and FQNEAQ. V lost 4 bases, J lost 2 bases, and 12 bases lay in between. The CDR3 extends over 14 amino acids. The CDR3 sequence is CASSSGGTAYEQYF. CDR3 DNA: TGTGCCAGCAGCTCTGGGGGGACAGCCTACGAGCAGTACTTC.

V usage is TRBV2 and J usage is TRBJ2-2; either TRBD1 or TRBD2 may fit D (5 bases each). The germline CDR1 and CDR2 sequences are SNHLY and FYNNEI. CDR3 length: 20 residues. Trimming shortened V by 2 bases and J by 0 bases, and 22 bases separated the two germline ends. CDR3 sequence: CASSEIRQRDLAANTGELFF. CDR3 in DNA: TGTGCCAGCAGTGAAATAAGGCAGAGGGACCTTGCCGCGAACACCGGGGAGCTGTTTTTT.

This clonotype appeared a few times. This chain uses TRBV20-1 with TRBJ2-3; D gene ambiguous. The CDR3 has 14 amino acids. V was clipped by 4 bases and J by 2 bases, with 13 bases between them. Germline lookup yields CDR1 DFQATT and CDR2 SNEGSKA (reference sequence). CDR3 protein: CSATPQVATDTQYF. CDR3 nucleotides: TGCAGTGCTACCCCCCAGGTCGCCACAGATACGCAGTATTTT.

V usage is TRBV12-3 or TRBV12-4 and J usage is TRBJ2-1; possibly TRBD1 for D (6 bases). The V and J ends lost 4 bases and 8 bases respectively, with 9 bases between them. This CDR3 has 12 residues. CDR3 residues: CASSSGTYEQFF. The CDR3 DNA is TGTGCCAGCAGTTCCGGGACATATGAGCAGTTCTTC.

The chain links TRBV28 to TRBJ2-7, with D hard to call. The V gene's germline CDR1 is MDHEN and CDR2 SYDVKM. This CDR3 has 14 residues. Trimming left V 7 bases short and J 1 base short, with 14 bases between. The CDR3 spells CASTSPDGSYEQYV. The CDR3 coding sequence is TGTGCCAGCACCTCTCCGGACGGTTCCTACGAGCAGTACGTC.

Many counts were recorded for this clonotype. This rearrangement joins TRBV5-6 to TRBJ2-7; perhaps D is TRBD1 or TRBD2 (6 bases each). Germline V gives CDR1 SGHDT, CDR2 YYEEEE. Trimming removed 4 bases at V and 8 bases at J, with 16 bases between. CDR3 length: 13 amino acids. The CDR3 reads CASSPKGGAKQYF. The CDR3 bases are TGTGCCAGCAGCCCCAAGGGGGGCGCCAAGCAGTACTTC.

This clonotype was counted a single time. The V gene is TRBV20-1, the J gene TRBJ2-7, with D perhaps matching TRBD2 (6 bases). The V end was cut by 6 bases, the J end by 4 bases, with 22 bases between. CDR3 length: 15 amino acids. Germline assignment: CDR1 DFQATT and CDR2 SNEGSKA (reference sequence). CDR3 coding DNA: TGCAGTGCCCAGCGCCCAGCGGGCGCCTCATACGAGCAGTACTTC. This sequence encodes CSAQRPAGASYEQYF.

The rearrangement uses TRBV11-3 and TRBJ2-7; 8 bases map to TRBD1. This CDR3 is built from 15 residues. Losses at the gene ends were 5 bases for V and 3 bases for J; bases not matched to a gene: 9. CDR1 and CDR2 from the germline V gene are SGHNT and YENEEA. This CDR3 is CASSRFQGANYEQYF. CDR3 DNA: TGTGCCAGCAGCCGTTTCCAGGGGGCGAACTACGAGCAGTACTTC.

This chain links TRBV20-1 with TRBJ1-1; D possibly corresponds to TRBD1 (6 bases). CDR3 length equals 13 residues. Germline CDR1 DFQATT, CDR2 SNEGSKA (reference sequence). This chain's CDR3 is CVSSGGPNTEAFF. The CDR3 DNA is TGCGTTTCTTCCGGGGGGCCGAACACTGAAGCTTTCTTT.

CDR3 region: CASSSTGGQYEQYF. The CDR3 bases are TGTGCCAGCAGCTCTACAGGGGGCCAATACGAGCAGTACTTC. J is TRBJ2-7 and V is TRBV7-2, with 9 bases lining up with TRBD1. With 4 bases clipped from V and 4 bases from J, the junction kept 5 bases outside the gene matches. Germline V gene sequence: CDR1 SGHTA, CDR2 FQGNSA. CDR3 length: 14 amino acids.

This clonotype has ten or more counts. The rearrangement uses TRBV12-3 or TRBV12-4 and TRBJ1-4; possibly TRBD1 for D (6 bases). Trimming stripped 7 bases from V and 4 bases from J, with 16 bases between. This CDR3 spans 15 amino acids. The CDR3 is CASNPRGGVNEKLFF. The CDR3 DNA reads TGTGCCAGCAACCCCAGGGGAGGGGTTAATGAAAAACTGTTTTTT.

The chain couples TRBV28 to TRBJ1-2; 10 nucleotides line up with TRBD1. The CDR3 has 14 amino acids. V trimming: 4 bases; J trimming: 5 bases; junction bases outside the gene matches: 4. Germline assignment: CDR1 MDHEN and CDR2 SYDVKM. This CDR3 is CASSSKGQGYGYTF. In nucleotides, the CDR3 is TGTGCCAGCAGTTCCAAGGGACAGGGGTATGGCTACACCTTC.

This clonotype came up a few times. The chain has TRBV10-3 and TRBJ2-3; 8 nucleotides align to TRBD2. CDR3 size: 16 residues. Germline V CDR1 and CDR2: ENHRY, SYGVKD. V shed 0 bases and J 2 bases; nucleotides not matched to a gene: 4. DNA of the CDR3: TGTGCCATCAGTGAGTCGTGGACTAGCCCCACAGATACGCAGTATTTT. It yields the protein CAISESWTSPTDTQYF.

The CDR3 region is CASSSLQVSGSYEQYF. CDR3 DNA sequence: TGTGCCAGCAGCTCCCTACAGGTCTCGGGCTCCTACGAGCAGTACTTC. The chain couples TRBV7-2 to TRBJ2-7; a possible D gene is TRBD1 (5 bases). CDR1 and CDR2 from the germline V gene are SGHTA and FQGNSA. Trimming cost V 4 bases and J 0 bases, with 16 bases left between them. The CDR3 sequence is 16 residues long.

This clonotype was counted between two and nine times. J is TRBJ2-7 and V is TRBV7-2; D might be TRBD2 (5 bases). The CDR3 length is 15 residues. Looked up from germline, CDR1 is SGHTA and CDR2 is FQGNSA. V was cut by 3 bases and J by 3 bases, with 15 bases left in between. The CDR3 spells CASSFTSGYSYEQYF. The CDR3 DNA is TGTGCCAGCAGCTTCACCTCGGGGTACAGCTACGAGCAGTACTTC.

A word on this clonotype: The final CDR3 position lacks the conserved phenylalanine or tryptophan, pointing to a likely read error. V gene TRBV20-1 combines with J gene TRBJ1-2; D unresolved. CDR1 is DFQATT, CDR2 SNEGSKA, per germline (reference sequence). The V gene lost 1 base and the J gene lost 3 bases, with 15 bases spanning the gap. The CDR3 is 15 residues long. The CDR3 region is CSARAPIQGDYGYTL. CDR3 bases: TGCAGTGCTAGAGCCCCGATACAAGGCGACTATGGCTACACCCTC.

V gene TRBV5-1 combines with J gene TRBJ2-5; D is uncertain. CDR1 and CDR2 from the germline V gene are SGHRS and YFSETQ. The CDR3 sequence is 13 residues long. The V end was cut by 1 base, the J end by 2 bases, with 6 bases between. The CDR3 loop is CASSLIWQETQYF. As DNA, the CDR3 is TGCGCCAGCAGCTTGATATGGCAAGAGACCCAGTACTTC.

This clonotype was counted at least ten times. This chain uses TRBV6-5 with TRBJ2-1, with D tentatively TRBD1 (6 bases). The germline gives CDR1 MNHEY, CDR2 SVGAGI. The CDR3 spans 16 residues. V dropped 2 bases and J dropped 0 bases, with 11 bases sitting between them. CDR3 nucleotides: TGTGCCAGCAGTTACCTTACAGGGACCTCCTACAATGAGCAGTTCTTC. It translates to CASSYLTGTSYNEQFF.

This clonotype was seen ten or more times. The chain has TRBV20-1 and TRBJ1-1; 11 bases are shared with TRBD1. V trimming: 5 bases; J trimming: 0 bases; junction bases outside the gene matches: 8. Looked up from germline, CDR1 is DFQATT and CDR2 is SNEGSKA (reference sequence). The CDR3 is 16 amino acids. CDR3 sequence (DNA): TGCAGTGCTGTCATTTGGGACAGGGGGATGAACACTGAAGCTTTCTTT. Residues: CSAVIWDRGMNTEAFF.

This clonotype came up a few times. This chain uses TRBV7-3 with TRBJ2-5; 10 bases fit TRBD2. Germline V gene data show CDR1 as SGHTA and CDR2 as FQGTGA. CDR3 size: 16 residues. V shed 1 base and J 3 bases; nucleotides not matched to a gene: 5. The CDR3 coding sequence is TGTGCCAGCAGCTTAATTGGGACTAGCGCAAAAGAGACCCAGTACTTC. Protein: CASSLIGTSAKETQYF.

This CDR3 is CASSPSRANVLTF. The CDR3, as DNA: TGTGCCAGCAGCCCCTCGCGAGCCAACGTCCTGACTTTC. The gene calls are TRBV12-3 or TRBV12-4 and TRBJ2-6, with unresolved D. V shed 6 bases and J shed 7 bases, with 10 bases lying between them. The CDR3 length is 13 residues.

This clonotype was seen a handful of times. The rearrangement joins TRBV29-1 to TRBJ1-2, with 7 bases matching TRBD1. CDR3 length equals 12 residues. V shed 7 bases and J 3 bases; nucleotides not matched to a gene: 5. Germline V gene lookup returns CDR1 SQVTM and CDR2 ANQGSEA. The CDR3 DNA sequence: TGCAGCGCCCCAACAGGGGACTATGGCTACACCTTC. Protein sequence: CSAPTGDYGYTF.

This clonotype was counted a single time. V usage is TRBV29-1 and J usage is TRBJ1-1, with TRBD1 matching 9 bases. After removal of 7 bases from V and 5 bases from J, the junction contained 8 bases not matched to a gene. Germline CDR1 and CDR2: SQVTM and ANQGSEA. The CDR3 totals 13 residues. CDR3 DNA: TGCAGCGGCCTAAACAGGGGGCAGACTGAAGCTTTCTTT. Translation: CSGLNRGQTEAFF.

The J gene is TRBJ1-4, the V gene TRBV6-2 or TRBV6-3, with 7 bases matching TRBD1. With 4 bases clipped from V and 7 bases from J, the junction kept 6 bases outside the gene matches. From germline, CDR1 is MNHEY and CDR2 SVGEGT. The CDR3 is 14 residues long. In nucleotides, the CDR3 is TGTGCCAGCAGTTCCCCTCGGACAGGTGAAAAACTGTTTTTT. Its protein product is CASSSPRTGEKLFF.

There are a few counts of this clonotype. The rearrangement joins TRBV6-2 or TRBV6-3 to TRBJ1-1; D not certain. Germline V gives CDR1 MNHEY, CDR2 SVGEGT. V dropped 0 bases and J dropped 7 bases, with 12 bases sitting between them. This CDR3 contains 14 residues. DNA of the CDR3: TGTGCCAGCAGTTACTCGATCTGGGCCCTTGAAGCTTTCTTT. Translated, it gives CASSYSIWALEAFF.